This T cell receptor (beta chain) stems from a study of CD8+ T cells in alopecia areata. For the study at large: Treated individuals took tofacitinib by mouth, 5 to 10 mg twice daily. Tofacitinib ran for 6 to 18 months before 6 months off drug.

Patients with alopecia areata provided lesional scalp punch biopsies as well as peripheral blood. Whole-study results and caveats: Lesional scalp displayed greater clonality than normal scalp, most notably in alopecia totalis/universalis.

As the sequencing template, cDNA was produced by extracting RNA and reverse transcribing it. Using immunoSEQ multiplex PCR, the repertoire was profiled, and TCRdb retains in-frame clones only, with some absent. Of about 180,000 clones in the sample, 67% are singletons; the top ten hold approximately 10%. To note about this clone: Its matching antigen is unknown. A junction end diverges from the germline sequence, so it may reflect a read error.

Germline V gene data show CDR1 as ENHRY and CDR2 as SYGVKD. The CDR3 has 16 amino acids. This clonotype was obtained from a human donor with alopecia areata. The chain joins TRBV10-3 to TRBJ1-4, with D tentatively TRBD1 (5 bases). The material sequenced was CD8+ T cells sorted from blood, taken at week 0. The CDR3 loop reads CASSEAPGPTNEKLFF. The CDR3 nucleotides read TGTGCCAGCAGTGAAGCACCGGGACCCACTAATGAAAAACTGTTTTTT.